The 7 T cell receptor beta chains listed next were all sequenced from one sample in a study of cytomegalovirus exposure and HLA in healthy donors. Amplification used 60 Vbeta primers and 13 Jbeta primers. Only in-frame clones appear in the TCRdb table, and some are missing; sequencing was by immunoSEQ multiplex PCR. The sample shows approximately 95,000 clones, 81% of them seen only once. Sequences were obtained from PBMCs. The receptors stem from a woman aged 70-85 years in good health and CMV-seropositive.

This chain joins TRBV29-1 and TRBJ2-7; possible D gene TRBD2, 6 bases. Germline V gene sequence: CDR1 SQVTM, CDR2 ANQGSEA. V lost 4 bases to trimming and J lost 6 bases, with 16 bases between them. The CDR3 sequence is 13 residues long. CDR3 bases: TGCAGCGTTGCTTGGAGGGGCCAGGGCGAGCAGTACTTC. It yields the protein CSVAWRGQGEQYF.

The gene calls are TRBV5-4 and TRBJ2-5; D possibly corresponds to TRBD1 (6 bases). The CDR3 totals 14 residues. V shed 0 bases and J shed 2 bases, with 8 bases lying between them. CDR1 is SGHNT and CDR2 is YYREEE in the germline V gene (reference sequence). In nucleotides, the CDR3 is TGTGCCAGCAGCTTGGGGGACACACAAGAGACCCAGTACTTC. This gives the protein CASSLGDTQETQYF.

The V gene is TRBV10-2, the J gene TRBJ2-2; no reliable D call. The germline V gene encodes CDR1 WSHSY and CDR2 SAAADI. The CDR3 runs to 14 residues. Trimming took 6 bases from V and 1 from J, leaving 9 bases between them. CDR3 region: CASSPTENTGELFF. CDR3 DNA: TGCGCCAGCAGCCCGACTGAGAACACCGGGGAGCTGTTTTTT.

This chain joins TRBV9 and TRBJ2-1, with 8 bases lining up with TRBD2. The CDR3 sequence is 15 residues long. Germline trimming cut 6 bases from V and 6 bases from J; bases unmatched to any gene: 11. CDR1 is SGDLS, CDR2 YYNGEE, per germline. The CDR3 DNA sequence: TGTGCCAGCAACAGAGGACTAGCTCGTTCCAATGAGCAGTTCTTC. Encoded protein: CASNRGLARSNEQFF.

V and J are TRBV5-5 and TRBJ1-5; D remains unclear. Germline V gene sequence: CDR1 SGHKS, CDR2 YYEKEE (reference sequence). Trimming cost V 4 bases and J 1 base, with 9 bases left between them. The CDR3 spans 14 residues. This CDR3 reads CASSQPGSNQPQHF. The CDR3 DNA reads TGTGCCAGCAGCCAGCCGGGGAGCAATCAGCCCCAGCATTTT.

This clone appeared many times. The chain couples TRBV2 to TRBJ2-1, with a weak D call TRBD2 (5 bases). Trimming stripped 6 bases from V and 3 bases from J, with 12 bases between. The CDR3 is 14 amino acids. Germline V lookup: CDR1 SNHLY, CDR2 FYNNEI. The CDR3 DNA reads as TGTGCCAGCAGCCGTACGGGGTTCTACAATGAGCAGTTCTTC. It specifies CASSRTGFYNEQFF.

The gene calls are TRBV19 and TRBJ1-1; 9 bases line up with TRBD1. The CDR3 runs 17 residues. Germline V CDR1 and CDR2: LNHDA, SQIVND (reference sequence). Trimming removed 3 bases from V and 0 bases from J; junction bases left unmatched: 8. The CDR3 coding sequence is TGTGCCAGTAGTATCGGACAGGGGTTCCACATGAACACTGAAGCTTTCTTT. Translation: CASSIGQGFHMNTEAFF. The full variable domain, with the rest looked up from reference TRBV19 and TRBJ1-1, is DGGITQSPKYLFRKEGQNVTLSCEQNLNHDAMYWYRQDPGQGLRLIYYSQIVNDFQKGDIAEGYSVSREKKESFPLTVTSAQKNPTAFYLCASSIGQGFHMNTEAFFGQGTRLTVV.